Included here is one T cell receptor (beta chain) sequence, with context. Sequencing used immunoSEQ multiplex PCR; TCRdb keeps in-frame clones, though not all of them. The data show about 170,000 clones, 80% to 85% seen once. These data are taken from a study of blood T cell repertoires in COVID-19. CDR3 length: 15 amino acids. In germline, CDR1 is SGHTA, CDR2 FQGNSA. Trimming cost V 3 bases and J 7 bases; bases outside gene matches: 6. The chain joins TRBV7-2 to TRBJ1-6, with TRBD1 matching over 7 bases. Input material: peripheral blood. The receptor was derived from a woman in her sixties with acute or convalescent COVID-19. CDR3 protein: CASSLEGQPNSPLHF. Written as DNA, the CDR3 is TGTGCCAGCAGCTTGGAGGGACAGCCCAATTCACCCCTCCACTTT. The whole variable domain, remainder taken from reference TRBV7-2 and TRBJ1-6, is GAGVSQSPSNKVTEKGKDVELRCDPISGHTALYWYRQSLGQGLEFLIYFQGNSAPDKSGLPSDRFSAERTGGSVSTLTIQRTQQEDSAVYLCASSLEGQPNSPLHFGNGTRLTVT.